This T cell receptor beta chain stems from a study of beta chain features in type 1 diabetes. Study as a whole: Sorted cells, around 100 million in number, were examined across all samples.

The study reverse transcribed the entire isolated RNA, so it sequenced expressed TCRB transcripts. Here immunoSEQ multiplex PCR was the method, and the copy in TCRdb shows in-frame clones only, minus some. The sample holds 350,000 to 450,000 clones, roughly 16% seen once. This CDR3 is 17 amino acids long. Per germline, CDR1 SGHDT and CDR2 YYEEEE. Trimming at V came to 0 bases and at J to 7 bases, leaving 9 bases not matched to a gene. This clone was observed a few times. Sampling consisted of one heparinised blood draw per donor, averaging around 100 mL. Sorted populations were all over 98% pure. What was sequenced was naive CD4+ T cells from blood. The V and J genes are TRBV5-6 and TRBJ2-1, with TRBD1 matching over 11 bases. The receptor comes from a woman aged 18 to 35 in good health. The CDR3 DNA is TGTGCCAGCAGCTTGGAGGGGACAGGGGGTAGTTGGAATGAGCAGTTCTTC. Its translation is CASSLEGTGGSWNEQFF.